Below, one TCR beta chain is given with its context. Antigen unknown. The record originates from a study of cytomegalovirus exposure and HLA in healthy donors. Notes on the study in general: Highly shared sequence variants in one cluster were likely a sequencing artifact.

This PCR relied on a set of 60 Vbeta primers and 13 Jbeta primers. Method: immunoSEQ multiplex PCR; TCRdb's copy keeps in-frame clones and lacks some. The sample consists of 100,000 or so clones, about 83% of them appearing once. The source is a man aged 18 to 29 in good health and CMV-seronegative. Input material: PBMCs.

The DNA of the CDR3 is TGTGCCAGCAGTTACTCGACCAGGACTGAAGCTTTCTTT. It translates to CASSYSTRTEAFF. This rearrangement joins TRBV6-5 to TRBJ1-1; no clear D. Germline V gene data show CDR1 as MNHEY and CDR2 as SVGAGI. V shed 0 bases and J shed 5 bases, with 7 bases lying between them. The CDR3 length is 13 residues.